One and the same sample provided the 31 T cell receptor beta chains below, sequenced in a study of blood T cell repertoires in COVID-19 (dated by TCRdb to about 2020). Library construction relied on the immunoSEQ multiplex PCR assay. Here the immuneACCESS table is served through TCRdb, limited to in-frame sequences with V and J called. Missing clones are a known gap in these copies; in checked studies unresolved V genes cover under half, and the rest lacks a known reason. The sample profile shows 95,000 to 120,000 clones; 84% of them were found once. The biggest ten clones account for around 8% of the sample. Sequencing was done on a sample of peripheral blood. The receptors originated from a woman aged 40 to 49 with acute or convalescent COVID-19.

The chain links TRBV5-4 to TRBJ2-7; D ambiguous. CDR1 and CDR2 (germline): SGHNT, YYREEE (reference sequence). V lost 2 bases to trimming and J lost 5 bases, with 14 bases between them. The CDR3 has 14 amino acids. The CDR3 bases are TGTGCCAGCAGCTTCCCCTCCGGTCTTGACGAGCAGTACTTC. This translates into CASSFPSGLDEQYF.

The rearrangement joins TRBV10-3 to TRBJ2-1, with 8 positions matching TRBD2. V gave up 0 bases and J gave up 6 bases; unmatched junction bases: 7. Per the germline V gene, CDR1 is ENHRY and CDR2 is SYGVKD. This CDR3 comprises 16 residues. CDR3 sequence (DNA): TGTGCCATCAGTGAGTCAGGGACTAGGGTTTCCAATGAGCAGTTCTTC. Translation: CAISESGTRVSNEQFF.

This sequence joins TRBV5-1 and TRBJ2-7, with a weak D call TRBD2 (6 bases). Germline assignment: CDR1 SGHRS and CDR2 YFSETQ. The CDR3 extends over 13 amino acids. V lost 5 bases to trimming and J lost 1 base, with 10 bases between them. The CDR3 loop is CASRPGASYEQYF. The CDR3 bases are TGCGCCAGCAGGCCGGGAGCATCCTACGAGCAGTACTTC.

The chain joins TRBV18 to TRBJ2-2, with D possibly being TRBD2 (5 bases). The germline V gene has CDR1 KGHSH and CDR2 LQKENI. The V end was cut by 6 bases, the J end by 8 bases, with 19 bases between. This CDR3 is built from 15 residues. CDR3 residues: CASSSRGLEVGELFF. DNA of the CDR3: TGTGCCAGCTCCTCTCGAGGGCTCGAAGTTGGGGAGCTGTTTTTT.

The chain employs TRBV30 and TRBJ2-5; 9 positions agree with TRBD2. CDR3 length: 15 residues. CDR1 and CDR2 from the germline V gene are GTSNPN and SVGIG (reference sequence). With 1 base clipped from V and 5 bases from J, the junction kept 8 bases outside the gene matches. CDR3 protein: CAWSASGGIGETQYF. Here the CDR3 DNA reads TGTGCCTGGAGTGCCAGCGGGGGGATCGGGGAGACCCAGTACTTC.

The chain links TRBV5-4 to TRBJ2-1; 9 bases fit TRBD2. CDR1 and CDR2 from the germline V gene are SGHNT and YYREEE (reference sequence). The CDR3 is 15 residues long. Unmatched junction bases numbered 6, after V lost 0 bases and J lost 8 bases. The CDR3 nucleotides read TGTGCCAGCAGCTTGGTGGGCGGGGGGGGACATGAGCAGTTCTTC. Residues: CASSLVGGGGHEQFF.

This clone occurred a few times. The gene calls are TRBV6-4 and TRBJ1-2; TRBD1 might be the D (5 bases). Per germline, CDR1 MRHNA and CDR2 SNTAGT. The CDR3 loop spans 17 amino acids. Trimming left V 0 bases short and J 6 bases short, with 20 bases between. The CDR3 reads CASSDSFDSQPWDGYTF. Here the CDR3 DNA reads TGTGCCAGCAGTGACTCTTTCGACAGTCAACCATGGGATGGCTACACCTTC.

With regard to this clone: Other DNA sequences of this sample code for an identical CDR3. The chain employs TRBV5-1 and TRBJ1-4, with TRBD1 matching 8 bases. This CDR3 region has 14 residues. The trim removed 5 bases at V and 5 bases at J, leaving 5 bases unmatched. CDR1 is SGHRS and CDR2 is YFSETQ in the germline V gene. CDR3 coding DNA: TGCGCCAGCAGGGCCGGGACAGGAAATGAAAAACTGTTTTTT. This codes for CASRAGTGNEKLFF.

The chain employs TRBV27 and TRBJ2-1, with 8 bases aligning to TRBD2. V lost 3 bases to trimming and J lost 6 bases; unmatched junction nucleotides: 4. The CDR3 is 14 residues long. CDR1 is MNHEY, CDR2 SMNVEV, per germline (reference sequence). CDR3: CASSLAGGVNEQFF. In DNA, the CDR3 is TGTGCCAGCAGTTTGGCGGGGGGTGTCAATGAGCAGTTCTTC.

The V and J genes are TRBV9 and TRBJ1-4, with D possibly TRBD1 on 6 matching bases. This CDR3 contains 15 residues. Germline lookup yields CDR1 SGDLS and CDR2 YYNGEE. The V and J ends lost 4 bases and 5 bases respectively, with 15 bases between them. CDR3 amino acids: CASSRLDSSNEKLFF. CDR3 coding DNA: TGTGCCAGCAGCCGACTGGACAGTTCGAATGAAAAACTGTTTTTT.

Points on this clone: Different DNA sequences within this sample yield the same CDR3. This chain links TRBV2 with TRBJ2-2, with 7 bases matching TRBD1. Per the germline V gene, CDR1 is SNHLY and CDR2 is FYNNEI. J gave up 5 bases and V 5 bases, and 5 bases lay outside the gene matches. This CDR3 is built from 14 residues. The CDR3 nucleotides are TGTGCCAGCAGTCGAGACAGGGCTACCGGGGAGCTGTTTTTT. This codes for CASSRDRATGELFF.

Only a few counts were recorded for this clone. The rearrangement uses TRBV25-1 and TRBJ1-5; possible D gene TRBD1, 6 bases. V shed 4 bases and J shed 3 bases, with 16 bases lying between them. Germline V gives CDR1 MGHDK, CDR2 SYGVNS. The CDR3 has 16 amino acids. CDR3 in DNA: TGTGCCAGCAGTGGCTCTGGGCACAGGGACAATCAGCCCCAGCATTTT. Translated: CASSGSGHRDNQPQHF.

This clone showed up just a few times. The genes are TRBV7-8 and TRBJ2-7, with 11 bases fitting TRBD2. V lost 5 bases and J lost 2; bases outside the gene matches: 8. From germline, CDR1 is SGHVS and CDR2 FQNEAQ. The CDR3 loop spans 16 amino acids. CDR3 residues: CASSQASGGLPYEQYF. CDR3 in DNA: TGTGCCAGCAGCCAAGCTAGCGGGGGGCTACCCTACGAGCAGTACTTC. The variable domain in full, with the rest retrieved from reference TRBV7-8 and TRBJ2-7, is GAGVSQSPRYKVAKRGQDVALRCDPISGHVSLFWYQQALGQGPEFLTYFQNEAQLDKSGLPSDRFFAERPEGSVSTLKIQRTQQEDSAVYLCASSQASGGLPYEQYFGPGTRLTVT.

The gene calls are TRBV4-3 and TRBJ2-3; D not certain. The V gene lost 4 bases and the J gene lost 3 bases, with 11 bases spanning the gap. This CDR3 has 14 residues. CDR1 is LGHNA, CDR2 YSLEER, per germline. The CDR3 DNA reads TGCGCCAGCAGCCCAGGCCCCCTGACAGATACGCAGTATTTT. This encodes CASSPGPLTDTQYF.

The V call is TRBV14, the J call TRBJ2-7, with D possibly being TRBD1 (6 bases). The CDR3 runs 12 residues. V lost 5 bases to trimming and J lost 6 bases, with 11 bases between them. Germline values: CDR1 SGHDN, CDR2 FVKESK. CDR3 bases: TGTGCCAGCAGCTCCCAGGGGTTCGAGCAGTACTTC. Amino acids: CASSSQGFEQYF.

The chain joins TRBV11-2 to TRBJ1-5; D may be TRBD1 (5 bases). Germline CDR1 reads SGHAT; CDR2 reads FQNNGV. Trimming removed 5 bases at V and 2 bases at J, with 19 bases between. The CDR3 consists of 17 residues. CDR3 sequence: CASSIEGSGGGNQPQHF. CDR3 in DNA: TGTGCCAGCAGCATCGAGGGGTCCGGGGGTGGCAATCAGCCCCAGCATTTT.

DNA of the CDR3: TGTGCCAGCAGAATACAGCTAGCCAAAAACATTCAGTACTTC. Encoded protein: CASRIQLAKNIQYF. This chain uses TRBV6-5 with TRBJ2-4; D is uncertain. CDR3 length: 14 amino acids. The V and J ends lost 6 bases and 0 bases respectively, with 9 bases between them. CDR1 MNHEY and CDR2 SVGAGI come from the germline V gene.

This clone is judged medium-sized. The chain recombines TRBV6-5 with TRBJ1-4; possibly TRBD1 for D (6 bases). This CDR3 is built from 14 residues. Per germline, CDR1 MNHEY and CDR2 SVGAGI. The V end lost 6 bases, the J end lost 7 bases, and 15 bases lay between the germline ends. The CDR3 loop is CASSLDRWGEKLFF. Here the CDR3 DNA reads TGTGCCAGCAGCCTAGACAGGTGGGGTGAAAAACTGTTTTTT.

J is TRBJ1-2 and V is TRBV7-2, with 9 bases matching TRBD1. The CDR3 covers 15 residues. In germline, CDR1 is SGHTA, CDR2 FQGNSA. The V and J ends lost 1 base and 4 bases, in that order; junction bases with no gene match: 4. CDR3 amino acids: CASSLDRGLGYGYTF. As DNA, the CDR3 is TGTGCCAGCAGCTTAGACAGGGGGCTCGGCTATGGCTACACCTTC.

This chain uses TRBV5-6 with TRBJ1-6; D is undetermined. The V and J ends lost 4 bases and 5 bases respectively, with 13 bases between them. Germline values: CDR1 SGHDT, CDR2 YYEEEE. The CDR3 is made up of 15 amino acids. The CDR3, as DNA: TGTGCCAGCAGCCGCATAGAGGGTGATAATTCACCCCTCCACTTT. Amino acids: CASSRIEGDNSPLHF.

This clone was observed a single time. This rearrangement joins TRBV6-1 to TRBJ2-2, with D tentatively TRBD2 (5 bases). This CDR3 has 14 amino acids. V lost 3 bases and J lost 4, with 9 bases in between. CDR1 and CDR2 from the germline V gene are MNHNS and SASEGT. The DNA of the CDR3 is TGTGCCAGCAGTGAGAGCGGTAGCACCGGGGAGCTGTTTTTT. Residues: CASSESGSTGELFF.

The rearrangement joins TRBV5-1 to TRBJ1-2; D is perhaps TRBD1 (5 bases). Trimming removed 2 bases from V and 8 bases from J, with 10 bases in between. The CDR3 length is 12 residues. CDR1 SGHRS and CDR2 YFSETQ come from the germline V gene. The CDR3 spells CASSLGRGGYTF. The DNA for the CDR3 is TGCGCCAGCAGCTTAGGTAGGGGCGGCTACACCTTC. The full variable domain, with the rest looked up from reference TRBV5-1 and TRBJ1-2, is KAGVTQTPRYLIKTRGQQVTLSCSPISGHRSVSWYQQTPGQGLQFLFEYFSETQRNKGNFPGRFSGRQFSNSRSEMNVSTLELGDSALYLCASSLGRGGYTFGSGTRLTVV.

V usage is TRBV3-1 (or the pseudogene TRBV3-2) and J usage is TRBJ2-3; 10 bases fit TRBD2. The CDR3 runs to 17 residues. V lost 0 bases to trimming and J lost 2 bases; unmatched junction nucleotides: 5. Germline V gene data show CDR1 as LGHDT and CDR2 as YNNKEL (reference sequence). DNA of the CDR3: TGTGCCAGCAGCCAAGAAAAGCTAGCGGGGGCCACAGATACGCAGTATTTT. This codes for CASSQEKLAGATDTQYF.

The J gene is TRBJ2-2, the V gene TRBV4-1, with 8 positions matching TRBD1. The V segment lost 10 bases and the J segment 6 bases; nucleotides outside the gene matches: 7. The V gene's germline CDR1 is MGHRA and CDR2 YSYEKL. The length of the CDR3 is 13 residues. The CDR3 bases are TGCGCCACTATGGACAGGGTCGCCGGGGAGCTGTTTTTT. Its translation is CATMDRVAGELFF.

The genes are TRBV19 and TRBJ1-5; 11 positions match TRBD1. Losses at the gene ends were 4 bases for V and 5 bases for J; bases not matched to a gene: 10. Per germline, CDR1 LNHDA and CDR2 SQIVND (reference sequence). CDR3 length: 17 residues. The CDR3 sequence is CASSTGQGALLDQPQHF. The CDR3 nucleotides read TGTGCCAGTAGTACTGGACAGGGGGCCTTACTCGATCAGCCCCAGCATTTT.

The chain has TRBV18 and TRBJ1-1; the D is unclear. The CDR3 spans 13 residues. Per germline, CDR1 KGHSH and CDR2 LQKENI. Trimming stripped 3 bases from V and 4 bases from J, with 9 bases between. CDR3 nucleotides: TGTGCCAGCTCACCTGTTTTTAGCACTGAAGCTTTCTTT. Protein product: CASSPVFSTEAFF. The variable domain in full, completed from reference TRBV18 and TRBJ1-1, reads NAGVMQNPRHLVRRRGQEARLRCSPMKGHSHVYWYRQLPEEGLKFMVYLQKENIIDESGMPKERFSAEFPKEGPSILRIQQVVRGDSAAYFCASSPVFSTEAFFGQGTRLTVV.

The chain is built from TRBV30 and TRBJ1-1, with D perhaps matching TRBD1 (5 bases). V shed 2 bases and J shed 5 bases, with 9 bases lying between them. In germline, CDR1 is GTSNPN, CDR2 SVGIG (reference sequence). This CDR3 has 12 amino acids. The CDR3 reads CAWSYRGTEAFF. For the CDR3, the DNA is TGTGCCTGGAGTTATAGGGGTACTGAAGCTTTCTTT.

CDR3 sequence (DNA): TGTGCCAGCAGTTATGGCCTAGCGGGGGGGATCGAGCAGTACTTC. It translates to CASSYGLAGGIEQYF. The chain combines TRBV6-5 with TRBJ2-7; 12 bases match TRBD2. Trimming cost V 3 bases and J 6 bases; bases outside gene matches: 6. Germline CDR1 is MNHEY and CDR2 is SVGAGI. The CDR3 is made up of 15 amino acids.

The chain uses TRBV7-2 and TRBJ2-3, with TRBD2 matching over 12 bases. This CDR3 is 17 amino acids long. In germline, CDR1 is SGHTA, CDR2 FQGNSA. V was clipped by 0 bases and J by 8 bases; unmatched bases: 9. DNA of the CDR3: TGTGCCAGCAGCTTAGCGCCTAGCGGGGGGGGCTTTGGTACGCAGTATTTT. The encoded protein is CASSLAPSGGGFGTQYF.

This chain connects TRBV27 to TRBJ1-2; 8 bases align to TRBD1. The ends lost 0 bases at V and 8 bases at J; junction bases unmatched: 5. The CDR3 has 14 residues. Germline V gives CDR1 MNHEY, CDR2 SMNVEV (reference sequence). CDR3 coding DNA: TGTGCCAGCAGTTTATCTCAGGGGGCGCGGGGCTACACCTTC. Its protein product is CASSLSQGARGYTF.

The chain recombines TRBV25-1 with TRBJ1-2, with D perhaps TRBD1 (5 bases). The CDR3 is 13 amino acids. Trimming stripped 3 bases from V and 2 bases from J, with 7 bases between. Germline assignment: CDR1 MGHDK and CDR2 SYGVNS. The CDR3, as DNA: TGTGCCAGCAGTGAGGCAGGGAACTATGGCTACACCTTC. Its translation: CASSEAGNYGYTF.